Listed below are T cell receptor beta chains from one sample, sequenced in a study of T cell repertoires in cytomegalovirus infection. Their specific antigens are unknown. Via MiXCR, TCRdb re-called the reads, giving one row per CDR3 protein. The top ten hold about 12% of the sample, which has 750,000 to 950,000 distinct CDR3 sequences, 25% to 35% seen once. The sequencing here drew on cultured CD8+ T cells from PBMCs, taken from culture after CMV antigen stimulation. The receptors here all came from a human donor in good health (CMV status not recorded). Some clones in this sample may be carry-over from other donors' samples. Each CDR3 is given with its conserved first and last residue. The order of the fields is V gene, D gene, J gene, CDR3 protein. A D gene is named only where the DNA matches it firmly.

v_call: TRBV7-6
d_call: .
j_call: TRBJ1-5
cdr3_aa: CASSPRGGAQPQHF

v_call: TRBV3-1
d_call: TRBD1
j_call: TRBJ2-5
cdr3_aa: CASRATGTGEETQYF

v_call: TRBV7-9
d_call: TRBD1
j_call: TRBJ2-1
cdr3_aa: CASSFTRTGNYNEQFF

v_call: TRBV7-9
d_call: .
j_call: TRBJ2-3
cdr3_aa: CASSPPDLVALSTQYF

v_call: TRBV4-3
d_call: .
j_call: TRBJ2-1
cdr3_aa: CASSQGYVRLQYNEQFF

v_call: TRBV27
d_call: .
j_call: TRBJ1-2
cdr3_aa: CASKKGAYGYTF

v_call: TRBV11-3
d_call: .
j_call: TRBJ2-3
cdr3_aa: CASSLDSRTSTDTQYF

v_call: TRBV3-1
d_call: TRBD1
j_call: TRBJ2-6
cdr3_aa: CASSTRRDRAGANVLTF

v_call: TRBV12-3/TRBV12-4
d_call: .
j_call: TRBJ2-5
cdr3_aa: CASSGVTEETQYF

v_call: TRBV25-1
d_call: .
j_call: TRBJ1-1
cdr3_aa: CASRTSSHTEAFF

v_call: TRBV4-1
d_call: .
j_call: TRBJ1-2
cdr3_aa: CASSQEPGVYGYTF

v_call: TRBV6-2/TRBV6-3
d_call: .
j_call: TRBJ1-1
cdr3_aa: CASRTRDFLEAFF

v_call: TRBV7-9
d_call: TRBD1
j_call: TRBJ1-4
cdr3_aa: CASSQEGAGAEKLFF

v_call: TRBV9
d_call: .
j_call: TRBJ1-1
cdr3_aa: CASSVTDNTEAFF

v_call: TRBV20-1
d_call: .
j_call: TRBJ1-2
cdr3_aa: CSARQRGVSNYGYTF

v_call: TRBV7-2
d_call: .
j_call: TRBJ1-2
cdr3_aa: CASSLLGRGRSYGYTF

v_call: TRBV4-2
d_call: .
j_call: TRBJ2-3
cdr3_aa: CASSQDQGRAGRSRSGDSTDTQYF

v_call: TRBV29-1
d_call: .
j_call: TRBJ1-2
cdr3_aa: CSVEVGRSSPYGYTF

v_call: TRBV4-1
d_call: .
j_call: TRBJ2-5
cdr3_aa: CASSQPTEQETQYF

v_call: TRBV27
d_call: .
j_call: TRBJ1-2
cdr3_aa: CATLRGDYGYTF

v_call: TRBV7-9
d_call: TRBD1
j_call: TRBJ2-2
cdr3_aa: CASSFPLRDRVDTGELFF

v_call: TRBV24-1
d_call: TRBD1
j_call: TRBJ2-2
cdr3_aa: CATSDPDRGLAGELFF

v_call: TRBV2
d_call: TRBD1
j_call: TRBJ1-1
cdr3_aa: CASSGPRQGQNTEAFF

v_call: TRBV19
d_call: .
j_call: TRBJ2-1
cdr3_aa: CASRERRSGVYNEQFF

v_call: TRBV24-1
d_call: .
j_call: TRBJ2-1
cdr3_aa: CATSDWQVNEQFF